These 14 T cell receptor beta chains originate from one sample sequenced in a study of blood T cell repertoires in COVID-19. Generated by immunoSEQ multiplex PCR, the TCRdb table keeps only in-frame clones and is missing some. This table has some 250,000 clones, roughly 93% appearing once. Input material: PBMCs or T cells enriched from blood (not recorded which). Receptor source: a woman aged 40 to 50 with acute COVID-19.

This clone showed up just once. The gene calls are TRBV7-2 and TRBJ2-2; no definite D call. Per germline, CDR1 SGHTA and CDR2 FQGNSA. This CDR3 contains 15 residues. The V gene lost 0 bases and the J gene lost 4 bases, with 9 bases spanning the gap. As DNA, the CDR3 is TGTGCCAGCAGCTTAGCGGGCCTGGGCACCGGGGAGCTGTTTTTT. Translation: CASSLAGLGTGELFF.

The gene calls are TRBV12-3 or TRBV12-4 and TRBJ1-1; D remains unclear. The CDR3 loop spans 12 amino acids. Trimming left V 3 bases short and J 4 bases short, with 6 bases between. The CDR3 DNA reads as TGTGCCAGCAGTTTTTCTAGCACTGAAGCTTTCTTT. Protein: CASSFSSTEAFF.

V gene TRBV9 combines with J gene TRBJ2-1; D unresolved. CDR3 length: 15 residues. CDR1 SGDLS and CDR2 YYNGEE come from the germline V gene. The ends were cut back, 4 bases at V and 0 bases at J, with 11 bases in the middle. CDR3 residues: CASSSPRSSYNEQFF. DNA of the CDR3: TGTGCCAGCAGCTCCCCCCGTAGCTCCTACAATGAGCAGTTCTTC.

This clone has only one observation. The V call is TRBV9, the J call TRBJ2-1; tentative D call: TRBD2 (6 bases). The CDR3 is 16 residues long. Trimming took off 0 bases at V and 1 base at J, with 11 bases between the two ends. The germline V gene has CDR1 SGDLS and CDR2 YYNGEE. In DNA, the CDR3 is TGTGCCAGCAGCGTAGGTATCGGGGGATCCTACAATGAGCAGTTCTTC. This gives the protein CASSVGIGGSYNEQFF.

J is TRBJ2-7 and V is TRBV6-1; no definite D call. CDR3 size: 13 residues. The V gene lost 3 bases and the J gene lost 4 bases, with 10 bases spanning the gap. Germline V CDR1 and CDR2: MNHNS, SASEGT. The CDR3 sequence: CASSDMGHYEQYF. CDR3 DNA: TGTGCCAGCAGTGATATGGGCCATTACGAGCAGTACTTC.

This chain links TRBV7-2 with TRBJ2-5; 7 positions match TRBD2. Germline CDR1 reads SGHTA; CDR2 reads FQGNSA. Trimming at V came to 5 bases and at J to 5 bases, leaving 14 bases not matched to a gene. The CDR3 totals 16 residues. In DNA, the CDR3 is TGTGCCAGCAGCCGCAATAGCGGGCTCATCGGGGAGACCCAGTACTTC. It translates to CASSRNSGLIGETQYF.

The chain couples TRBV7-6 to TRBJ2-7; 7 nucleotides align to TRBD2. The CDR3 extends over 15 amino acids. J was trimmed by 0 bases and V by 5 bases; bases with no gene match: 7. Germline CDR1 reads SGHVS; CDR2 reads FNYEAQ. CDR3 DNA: TGTGCCAGCAGCGTAAACTCGGGGGGCTCCTACGAGCAGTACTTC. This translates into CASSVNSGGSYEQYF.

The CDR3 DNA reads as TGTGCCAGCAGCCTACTAGCGGGAGGGGTCGAGCAGTACTTC. Translation: CASSLLAGGVEQYF. The chain employs TRBV2 and TRBJ2-7; 13 positions agree with TRBD2. Germline V CDR1 and CDR2: SNHLY, FYNNEI. After removal of 6 bases from V and 6 bases from J, the junction contained 5 bases not matched to a gene. CDR3 length: 14 residues.

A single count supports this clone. The DNA of the CDR3 is TGTGCCAGCAGCGTGACTAGCGGAATAACAGATACGCAGTATTTT. Translating gives CASSVTSGITDTQYF. The genes are TRBV9 and TRBJ2-3; 9 bases match TRBD2. CDR1 is SGDLS, CDR2 YYNGEE, per germline. This CDR3 has 15 amino acids. The trim removed 2 bases at V and 3 bases at J, leaving 4 bases unmatched.

CDR3 nucleotides: TGTGCCAGTACTCTTGACAAGCCGGGACTAGGGGTCAATGAGCAGTTCTTC. It yields the protein CASTLDKPGLGVNEQFF. The chain carries TRBV19 and TRBJ2-1; 8 bases match TRBD2. The CDR3 is made up of 17 amino acids. The V gene's germline CDR1 is LNHDA and CDR2 SQIVND (reference sequence). V lost 7 bases, J lost 6 bases, and 17 bases stayed unmatched.

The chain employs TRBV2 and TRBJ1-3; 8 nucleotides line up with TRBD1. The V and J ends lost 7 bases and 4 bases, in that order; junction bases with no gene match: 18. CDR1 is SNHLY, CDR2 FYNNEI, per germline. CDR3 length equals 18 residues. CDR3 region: CASNQQGAIGAGGNTIYF. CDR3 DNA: TGTGCCAGCAACCAGCAGGGGGCGATAGGTGCCGGAGGAAACACCATATATTTT. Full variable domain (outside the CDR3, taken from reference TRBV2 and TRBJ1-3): EPEVTQTPSHQVTQMGQEVILRCVPISNHLYFYWYRQILGQKVEFLVSFYNNEISEKSEIFDDQFSVERPDGSNFTLKIRSTKLEDSAMYFCASNQQGAIGAGGNTIYFGEGSWLTVV.

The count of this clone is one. The chain's CDR3 is CASSFRGSNQPQHF. The CDR3 region has the DNA TGTGCCAGCAGTTTCAGGGGTAGCAATCAGCCCCAGCATTTT. The V and J genes are TRBV27 and TRBJ1-5, with D possibly being TRBD1 (6 bases). The CDR3 has 14 amino acids. Trimming shortened V by 3 bases and J by 0 bases, and 6 bases separated the two germline ends. Germline lookup yields CDR1 MNHEY and CDR2 SMNVEV (reference sequence).

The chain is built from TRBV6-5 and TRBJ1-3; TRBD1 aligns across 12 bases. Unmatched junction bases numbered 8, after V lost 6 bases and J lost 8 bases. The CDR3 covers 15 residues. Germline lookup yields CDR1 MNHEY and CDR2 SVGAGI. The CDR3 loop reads CASSPGTGGRDTIYF. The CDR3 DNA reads TGTGCCAGCAGCCCGGGGACAGGGGGCCGGGACACCATATATTTT.

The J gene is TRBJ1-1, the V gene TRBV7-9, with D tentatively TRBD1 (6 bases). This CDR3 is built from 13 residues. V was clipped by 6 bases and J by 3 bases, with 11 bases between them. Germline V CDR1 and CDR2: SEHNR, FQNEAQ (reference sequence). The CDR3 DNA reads TGTGCCAGCAGGCATCAGGGGTACACTGAAGCTTTCTTT. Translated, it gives CASRHQGYTEAFF. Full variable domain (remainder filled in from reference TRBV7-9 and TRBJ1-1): DTGVSQNPRHKITKRGQNVTFRCDPISEHNRLYWYRQTLGQGPEFLTYFQNEAQLEKSRLLSDRFSAERPKGSFSTLEIQRTEQGDSAMYLCASRHQGYTEAFFGQGTRLTVV.